Following are 25 T cell receptor beta chains from one sample sequenced in a study of T cell changes during pregnancy in multiple sclerosis. TCRdb keeps only in-frame clones here, not all; method: immunoSEQ multiplex PCR. The table shows more than 10,000 clones, with 84% occurring only once. Sequences were derived from CD8+ T cells from peripheral blood mononuclear cells, sampled after pregnancy. These receptors were obtained from a female donor in good health, enrolled as a control in a pregnancy study.

The V call is TRBV2, the J call TRBJ2-5, with a weak D call TRBD1 (6 bases). V lost 5 bases and J lost 5, with 27 bases in between. Germline V gene lookup returns CDR1 SNHLY and CDR2 FYNNEI. This CDR3 contains 18 residues. Here the CDR3 reads CASSSSPARAGVGETQYF. CDR3 DNA: TGTGCCAGCAGTTCATCCCCGGCCCGGGCAGGGGTCGGGGAGACCCAGTACTTC.

This chain joins TRBV7-2 and TRBJ2-7, with D possibly being TRBD2 (6 bases). Trimming pared 5 bases from V and 2 bases from J, leaving 19 bases between. Looked up from germline, CDR1 is SGHTA and CDR2 is FQGNSA. This CDR3 spans 16 amino acids. In DNA, the CDR3 is TGTGCCAGCAGCCAAGAGGTTGGCGGGATCCCCTACGAGCAGTACTTC. As protein: CASSQEVGGIPYEQYF.

This sequence joins TRBV28 and TRBJ1-2, with D possibly being TRBD1 (6 bases). The CDR3 consists of 15 residues. V was trimmed by 6 bases and J by 6 bases, leaving 20 bases between them. CDR1 is MDHEN, CDR2 SYDVKM, per germline. The CDR3 spells CASRPQGRWQDGYTF. CDR3 coding DNA: TGTGCCAGCAGACCTCAGGGGAGATGGCAGGATGGCTACACCTTC.

The rearrangement uses TRBV28 and TRBJ1-1; weak D call: TRBD1 (5 bases). Germline loops: CDR1 MDHEN, CDR2 SYDVKM. Trimming removed 3 bases at V and 3 bases at J, with 14 bases between. CDR3 length: 15 amino acids. This CDR3 is CASSFPGARDTEAFF. The DNA of the CDR3 is TGTGCCAGCAGTTTCCCCGGAGCCAGGGACACTGAAGCTTTCTTT.

V gene TRBV2 combines with J gene TRBJ2-5; 8 bases fit TRBD1. The CDR3 is 14 residues long. With V trimmed by 11 bases and J by 3 bases, 11 bases remained unmatched. Germline V lookup: CDR1 SNHLY, CDR2 FYNNEI. CDR3 coding DNA: TGTGCCGGCGCCCAGGGGGCGATTGAAGAGACCCAGTACTTC. Its translation is CAGAQGAIEETQYF.

This chain connects TRBV13 to TRBJ2-5, with a weak D call TRBD2 (7 bases). This CDR3 region has 14 residues. Trimming left V 5 bases short and J 1 base short, with 11 bases between. Germline V gene lookup returns CDR1 PRHDT and CDR2 FYEKMQ (reference sequence). This chain's CDR3 is CASSHRGGQETQYF. CDR3 DNA sequence: TGTGCCAGCAGCCATAGGGGGGGCCAAGAGACCCAGTACTTC.

The chain recombines TRBV6-6 with TRBJ2-7; 7 bases are shared with TRBD1. V was pared by 4 bases and J by 6 bases, with 6 bases of the junction left unmatched. Per the germline V gene, CDR1 is MNHNY and CDR2 is SVGAGI (reference sequence). The CDR3 consists of 13 residues. The CDR3 here is CASSSGRGFEQYF. The CDR3 region has the DNA TGTGCCAGCAGTTCGGGCAGGGGGTTCGAGCAGTACTTC.

This clone qualifies as medium-sized. This sequence joins TRBV19 and TRBJ1-5, with 7 positions matching TRBD1. The CDR3 totals 14 residues. The germline CDR1 and CDR2 sequences are LNHDA and SQIVND (reference sequence). The V segment lost 5 bases and the J segment 5 bases; nucleotides outside the gene matches: 6. CDR3 sequence: CASSPTGVHQPQHF. CDR3 coding DNA: TGTGCCAGTAGTCCAACAGGGGTTCATCAGCCCCAGCATTTT. The full variable domain, in which reference TRBV19 and TRBJ1-5 provide the parts outside the CDR3, is DGGITQSPKYLFRKEGQNVTLSCEQNLNHDAMYWYRQDPGQGLRLIYYSQIVNDFQKGDIAEGYSVSREKKESFPLTVTSAQKNPTAFYLCASSPTGVHQPQHFGDGTRLSIL.

This clone turned up a few times. J is TRBJ1-5 and V is TRBV6-5; D may be TRBD1 (6 bases). The CDR3 covers 15 residues. Trimming left V 6 bases short and J 1 base short, with 13 bases between. CDR1 is MNHEY, CDR2 SVGAGI, per germline. The chain's CDR3 is CASRAGGGSNQPQHF. The CDR3 nucleotides read TGTGCCAGCAGGGCCGGGGGGGGCAGCAATCAGCCCCAGCATTTT.

This clone was detected only a few times. J is TRBJ2-5 and V is TRBV2, with 8 positions matching TRBD2. V was pared by 3 bases and J by 1 base, with 7 bases of the junction left unmatched. CDR1 is SNHLY and CDR2 is FYNNEI in the germline V gene. The CDR3 spans 16 residues. This CDR3 reads CASSELVSGTQETQYF. In DNA form, the CDR3 reads TGTGCCAGCAGTGAGCTTGTTAGCGGGACCCAAGAGACCCAGTACTTC.

This chain uses TRBV18 with TRBJ2-1; TRBD2 matches 9 bases. Trimming at V came to 3 bases and at J to 5 bases, leaving 5 bases not matched to a gene. CDR1 and CDR2 (germline): KGHSH, LQKENI. The CDR3 consists of 15 residues. The CDR3: CASSPERGANNEQFF. In nucleotides, the CDR3 is TGTGCCAGCTCACCGGAGCGGGGGGCAAACAATGAGCAGTTCTTC.

CDR3 bases: TGTGCCATCACCGGACTTGGGGGGACTGAAGCTTTCTTT. Its translation: CAITGLGGTEAFF. The chain combines TRBV10-3 with TRBJ1-1; D may be TRBD1 (5 bases). CDR1 ENHRY and CDR2 SYGVKD come from the germline V gene. The CDR3 loop spans 13 amino acids. V lost 7 bases and J 5 bases, leaving 14 bases between the germline ends.

This chain links TRBV25-1 with TRBJ1-4, with D possibly TRBD1 on 5 matching bases. CDR3 length: 15 amino acids. Germline assignment: CDR1 MGHDK and CDR2 SYGVNS. V shed 6 bases and J shed 2 bases, with 13 bases lying between them. For the CDR3, the DNA is TGTGCCAGCAGAGGCCGGGGGTCCACTAATGAAAAACTGTTTTTT. Translated, it gives CASRGRGSTNEKLFF.

This clone was counted between two and nine times. The CDR3 DNA sequence: TGTGCCACTCAGACTAGCGGGGACGGGGAGCTGTTTTTT. The encoded protein is CATQTSGDGELFF. This chain links TRBV19 with TRBJ2-2, with 11 positions matching TRBD2. The CDR3 totals 13 residues. CDR1 and CDR2 from the germline V gene are LNHDA and SQIVND (reference sequence). The J segment lost 7 bases and the V segment lost 10 bases, leaving 5 bases of the junction unmatched.

The rearrangement uses TRBV6-4 and TRBJ2-7; 8 bases agree with TRBD2. This CDR3 is built from 13 residues. Germline CDR1 and CDR2: MRHNA and SNTAGT. V gave up 10 bases and J gave up 2 bases; unmatched junction bases: 7. DNA for the CDR3: TGTGCCACCTTTTTTAGCGGGACCTACGAGCAGTACTTC. Translation gives CATFFSGTYEQYF.

This chain joins TRBV5-6 and TRBJ1-1; D ambiguous. The V gene lost 4 bases and the J gene lost 2 bases, with 9 bases spanning the gap. CDR1 is SGHDT and CDR2 is YYEEEE in the germline V gene. This CDR3 is 13 amino acids long. CDR3 nucleotides: TGTGCCAGCAGCCCGGGATTTAACACTGAAGCTTTCTTT. Protein sequence: CASSPGFNTEAFF.

The rearrangement uses TRBV5-5 and TRBJ1-3, with D unclear. This CDR3 region has 14 residues. Germline V gene sequence: CDR1 SGHKS, CDR2 YYEKEE (reference sequence). V dropped 4 bases and J dropped 0 bases, with 8 bases sitting between them. CDR3 sequence reads: CASSLRHSGNTIYF. CDR3 DNA sequence: TGTGCCAGCAGCCTGAGGCACTCTGGAAACACCATATATTTT.

This clone was seen a single time. The rearrangement uses TRBV9 and TRBJ1-2; D possibly corresponds to TRBD1 (6 bases). Germline V lookup: CDR1 SGDLS, CDR2 YYNGEE. The CDR3 loop spans 20 amino acids. V was clipped by 0 bases and J by 7 bases, with 31 bases between them. Written as DNA, the CDR3 is TGTGCCAGCAGCGTAGGGGGACATATCCCTCCTGATGGGACTATTGGTGGCTACACCTTC. Protein: CASSVGGHIPPDGTIGGYTF.

V usage is TRBV10-3 and J usage is TRBJ2-3; 8 bases are a match to TRBD2. There are 16 residues in the CDR3. The germline V gene encodes CDR1 ENHRY and CDR2 SYGVKD. The J segment lost 4 bases and the V segment lost 5 bases, leaving 11 bases of the junction unmatched. CDR3 bases: TGTGCCATCAGTCCCGCGAGCGGGAGCGCCCCAGATACGCAGTATTTT. Translating it yields CAISPASGSAPDTQYF.

Only a few counts were recorded for this clone. The chain combines TRBV29-1 with TRBJ2-7; TRBD1 aligns across 7 bases. With 7 bases clipped from V and 2 bases from J, the junction kept 11 bases outside the gene matches. This CDR3 is built from 14 residues. Germline assignment: CDR1 SQVTM and CDR2 ANQGSEA. The CDR3 is CSATGPGFPYEQYF. In DNA, the CDR3 is TGCAGCGCGACAGGGCCGGGGTTTCCCTACGAGCAGTACTTC.

The chain uses TRBV30 and TRBJ1-2; D may be TRBD1 (5 bases). Germline-derived CDR1 and CDR2 are GTSNPN and SVGIG (reference sequence). Between the trimmed V and J ends, which lost 0 bases and 4 bases, there was a span of 12 bases. The CDR3 length is 14 residues. The CDR3 loop reads CAWSVGVQSYGYTF. The CDR3 coding sequence is TGTGCCTGGAGTGTAGGGGTCCAGAGCTATGGCTACACCTTC.

This clone has a single count. The chain joins TRBV28 to TRBJ1-6, with 7 bases aligning to TRBD1. From germline, CDR1 is MDHEN and CDR2 SYDVKM. This CDR3 region has 16 residues. The J segment lost 0 bases and the V segment lost 6 bases, leaving 5 bases of the junction unmatched. CDR3 sequence: CASSSGGSSYNSPLHF. The CDR3 DNA reads as TGTGCCAGCAGCTCAGGGGGTAGCTCCTATAATTCACCCCTCCACTTT.

The V gene is TRBV6-4, the J gene TRBJ2-1, with TRBD2 identical over 10 bases. The germline CDR1 and CDR2 sequences are MRHNA and SNTAGT. The CDR3 has 15 amino acids. The ends lost 3 bases at V and 1 base at J; junction bases unmatched: 0. The CDR3 nucleotides read TGTGCCAGCAGTGAAGCGGGGGGGTCCTACAATGAGCAGTTCTTC. Residues: CASSEAGGSYNEQFF.

Here the CDR3 DNA reads TGTGCCACTAAGACAGACACCGAGGACTATGGCTACACCTTC. Protein product: CATKTDTEDYGYTF. The chain combines TRBV19 with TRBJ1-2, with a tentative D call TRBD1 (5 bases). Between the trimmed V and J ends, which lost 10 bases and 3 bases, there was a span of 18 bases. Germline V gene sequence: CDR1 LNHDA, CDR2 SQIVND (reference sequence). CDR3 length: 14 amino acids.

The count of this clone is one. The CDR3 DNA reads TGTGCCAGCAGCTTAGCCGGGACAGGACTCGAAGCTTTCTTT. Its protein is CASSLAGTGLEAFF. This rearrangement joins TRBV7-2 to TRBJ1-1, with 8 bases that match TRBD1. CDR1 is SGHTA and CDR2 is FQGNSA in the germline V gene. CDR3 length equals 14 residues. V shed 0 bases and J 8 bases; nucleotides not matched to a gene: 5.